This TCR beta chain comes out of a study of monozygotic twins with inflammatory bowel disease. CDR1 SGHTA and CDR2 FQGNSA come from the germline V gene. This CDR3 comprises 13 residues. TCRdb derives one entry per CDR3 protein from the 5' RACE reads, leaving out DNA. Recorded for this sample: 200,000 to 250,000 distinct CDR3 sequences. This receptor was taken from a human donor with ulcerative colitis or Crohn's disease, or a healthy co-twin of an affected twin (not recorded which). The chain uses TRBV7-2 and TRBJ1-4; TCRdb names TRBD1, which stays unverified in the absence of DNA. The sample taken for sequencing was blood. The CDR3 loop reads CASSSPSTEKLFF.